This section outlines one T cell receptor (beta chain) sequence together with its context. Its target is not known. Hyperthyroidism in the patients, aged 18 to 65, was newly diagnosed and under 2 months in duration. Amplification of TCR beta CDR3 regions used RNA as the template. An initial round of RT-PCR targeting the TCR CDR3 relied on the HTBI primer set. MiXCR, applied by TCRdb to the multiplex PCR reads, yields one record per CDR3 protein. The sample holds around 620,000 distinct CDR3 sequences, under 20% seen once. These data originate in a study of T cells in Graves' hyperthyroidism and ophthalmopathy. About the research overall: Once the initial diagnosis was made, peripheral blood was obtained before any treatment. General study findings and limits: In validation, the model predicted ophthalmopathy. These predictions came a median around 5.9 months before onset.

The V and J ends lost 5 bases and 4 bases respectively, with 15 bases between them. Germline-derived CDR1 and CDR2 are DFQATT and SNEGSKA (reference sequence). The length of the CDR3 is 13 residues. The material sequenced was blood. The chain has TRBV20-1 and TRBJ2-7; possibly TRBD2 for D (6 bases). This receptor was obtained from a woman in her 30s with Graves' hyperthyroidism. Here the CDR3 DNA reads TGCAGTGCTCGGAGGGACTTGAGTTACGAGCAGTACTTC. It specifies CSARRDLSYEQYF.